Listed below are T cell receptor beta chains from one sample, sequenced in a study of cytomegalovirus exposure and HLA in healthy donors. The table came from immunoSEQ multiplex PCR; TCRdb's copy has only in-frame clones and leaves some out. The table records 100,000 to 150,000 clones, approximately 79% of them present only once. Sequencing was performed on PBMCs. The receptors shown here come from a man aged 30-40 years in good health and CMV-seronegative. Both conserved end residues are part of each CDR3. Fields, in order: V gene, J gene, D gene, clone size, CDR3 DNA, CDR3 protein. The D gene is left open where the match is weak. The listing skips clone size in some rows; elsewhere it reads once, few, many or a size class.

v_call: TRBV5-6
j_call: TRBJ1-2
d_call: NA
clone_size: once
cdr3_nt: TGTGCCAGCAGCTTGGTGAGCGCTAACTATGGCTACACCTTC
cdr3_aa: CASSLVSANYGYTF

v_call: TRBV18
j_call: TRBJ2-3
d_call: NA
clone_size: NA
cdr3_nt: TGTGCCAGCTCACCACCAGCGGGTGGACTTGGCACAGATACGCAGTATTTT
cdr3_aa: CASSPPAGGLGTDTQYF

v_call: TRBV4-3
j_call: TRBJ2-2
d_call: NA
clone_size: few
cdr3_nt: TGCGCCAGCAGCCGAGCCAGGGGTAATACCGGGGAGCTGTTTTTT
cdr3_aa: CASSRARGNTGELFF

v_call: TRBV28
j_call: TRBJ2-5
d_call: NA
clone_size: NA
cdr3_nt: TGTGCCAGCAGGGAAGCAGGGGTCTCCCCCGAGACCCAGTACTTC
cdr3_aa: CASREAGVSPETQYF

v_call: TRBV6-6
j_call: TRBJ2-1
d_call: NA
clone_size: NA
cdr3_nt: TGTGCCAGCAGCCCCTCAGGGTCCTACAATGAGCAGTTCTTC
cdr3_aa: CASSPSGSYNEQFF

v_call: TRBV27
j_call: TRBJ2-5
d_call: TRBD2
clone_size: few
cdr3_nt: TGTGCCAGCCGTGAGTCTAGCGGGGGACGGGAGACCCAGTACTTC
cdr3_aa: CASRESSGGRETQYF

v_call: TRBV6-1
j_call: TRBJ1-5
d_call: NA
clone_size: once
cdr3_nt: TGTGCCAGCAGTTTGGACAGAGGGAATCAGCCCCAGCATTTT
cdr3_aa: CASSLDRGNQPQHF

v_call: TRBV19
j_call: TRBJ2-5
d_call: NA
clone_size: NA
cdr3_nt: TGTGCCAGTAGTATTGCCCCCAGCGTCCAAGAGACCCAGTACTTC
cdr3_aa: CASSIAPSVQETQYF

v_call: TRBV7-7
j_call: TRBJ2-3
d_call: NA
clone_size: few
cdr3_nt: TGTGCTAGCAGCTTGGGCCCTTACACAGATACGCAGTATTTT
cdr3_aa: CASSLGPYTDTQYF

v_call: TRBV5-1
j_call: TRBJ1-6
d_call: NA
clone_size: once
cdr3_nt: TGCGCCAGCACCCAAACCGGGTCCGATAATTCACCCCTCCACTTT
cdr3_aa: CASTQTGSDNSPLHF

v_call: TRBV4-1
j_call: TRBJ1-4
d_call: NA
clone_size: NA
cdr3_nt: TGCGCCAGCAGCCAAACTGACTACGGGGGTGAAAAACTGTTTTTT
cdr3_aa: CASSQTDYGGEKLFF

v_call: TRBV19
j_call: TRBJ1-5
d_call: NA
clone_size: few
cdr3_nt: TGTGCCAGTACCATTCAAGGGGGGGCTGGACAGCCCCAGCATTTT
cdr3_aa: CASTIQGGAGQPQHF

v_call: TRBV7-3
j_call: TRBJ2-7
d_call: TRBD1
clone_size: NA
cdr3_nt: TGTGCCAGCAGCCTGACCCTACAGGGGGACGAGCAGTACTTC
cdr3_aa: CASSLTLQGDEQYF

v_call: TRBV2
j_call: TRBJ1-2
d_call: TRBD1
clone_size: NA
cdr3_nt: TGTGCCAGCAGGAGACAGGGCACTAACTATGGCTACACCTTC
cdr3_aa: CASRRQGTNYGYTF

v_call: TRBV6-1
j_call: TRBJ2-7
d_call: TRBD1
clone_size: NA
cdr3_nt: TGTGCCAGCAGTGAGGCACCCAAAAGACAGGGGGCCTACGAGCAGTACTTC
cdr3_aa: CASSEAPKRQGAYEQYF

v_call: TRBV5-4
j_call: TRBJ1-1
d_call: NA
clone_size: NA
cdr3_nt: TGTGCCAGCAGCTTGGCGGGGAAGAACACTGAAGCTTTCTTT
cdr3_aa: CASSLAGKNTEAFF

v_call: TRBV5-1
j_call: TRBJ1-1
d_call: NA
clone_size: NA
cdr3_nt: TGCGCCAGCAGCTTGGATCCGGGTACGAACACTGAAGCTTTCTTT
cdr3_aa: CASSLDPGTNTEAFF

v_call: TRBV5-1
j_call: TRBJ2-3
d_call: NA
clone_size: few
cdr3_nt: TGCGCCAGCAGCTTGCGGCTAGAAAGCACAGATACGCAGTATTTT
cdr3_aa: CASSLRLESTDTQYF

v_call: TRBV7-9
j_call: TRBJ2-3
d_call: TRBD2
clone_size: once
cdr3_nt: TGTGCCAGCAGCGCGCCACTTGGCGGGGAGGGAGATACGCAGTATTTT
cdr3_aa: CASSAPLGGEGDTQYF

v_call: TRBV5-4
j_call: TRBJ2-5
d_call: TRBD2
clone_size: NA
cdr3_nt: TGTGCCAGCAGCCAGACTAGCGGGGGACGGCAAGAGACCCAGTACTTC
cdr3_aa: CASSQTSGGRQETQYF

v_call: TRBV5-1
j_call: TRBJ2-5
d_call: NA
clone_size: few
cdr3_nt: TGCGCCAGCAGCTTGGGAATCCGGACTTCTCCTGTAGAGACCCAGTACTTC
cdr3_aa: CASSLGIRTSPVETQYF

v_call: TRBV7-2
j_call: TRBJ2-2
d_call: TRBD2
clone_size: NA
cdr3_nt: TGTGCCAGCAGCCCGCGGGGGACCGGGGAGCTGTTTTTT
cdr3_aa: CASSPRGTGELFF

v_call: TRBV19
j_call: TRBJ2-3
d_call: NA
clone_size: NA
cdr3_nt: TGTGCCAGTAGTATGAAGGGGACTAGCACAGATACGCAGTATTTT
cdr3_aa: CASSMKGTSTDTQYF

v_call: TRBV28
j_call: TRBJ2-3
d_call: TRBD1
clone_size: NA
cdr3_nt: TGTGCCAGCAGTTTATCCGGGACAGGGAGGGGCGCAGATACGCAGTATTTT
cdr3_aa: CASSLSGTGRGADTQYF

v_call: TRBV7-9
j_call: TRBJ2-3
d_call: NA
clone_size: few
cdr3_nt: TGTGCCAGCAGCCAAACCCTTAGCGGTGATACGCAGTATTTT
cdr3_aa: CASSQTLSGDTQYF

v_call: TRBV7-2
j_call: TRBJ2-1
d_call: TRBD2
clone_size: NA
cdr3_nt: TGTGCCAGCAGCTTAGTGGGGGAGGGTGAGCAGTTCTTC
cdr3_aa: CASSLVGEGEQFF

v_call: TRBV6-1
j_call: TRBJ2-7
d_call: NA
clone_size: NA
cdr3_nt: TGTGCCAGCAGCCTTAGTGGAGCCTACGAGCAGTACTTC
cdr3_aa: CASSLSGAYEQYF

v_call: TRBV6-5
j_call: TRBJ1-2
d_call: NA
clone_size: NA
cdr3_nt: TGTGCCAGCAGGCAACAGGGCTTAGGTGGCTACACCTTC
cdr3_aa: CASRQQGLGGYTF

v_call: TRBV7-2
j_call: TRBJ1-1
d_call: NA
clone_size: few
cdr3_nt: TGTGCCAGCAGCTTAGCCAGGGGCACTGAAGCTTTCTTT
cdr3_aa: CASSLARGTEAFF

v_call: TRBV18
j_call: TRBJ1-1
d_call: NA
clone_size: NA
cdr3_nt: TGTGCCAGCTCACCACGGGGGGTCGTCACCCTGAACACTGAAGCTTTCTTT
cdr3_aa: CASSPRGVVTLNTEAFF

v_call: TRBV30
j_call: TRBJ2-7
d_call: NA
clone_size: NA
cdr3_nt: TGTGCCTGGAGTGAGAGCTACGAGCAGTACTTC
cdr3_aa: CAWSESYEQYF

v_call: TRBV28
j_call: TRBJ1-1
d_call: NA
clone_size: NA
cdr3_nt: TGTGCCAGCAGCGCGGTAGACACTGAAGCTTTCTTT
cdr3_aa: CASSAVDTEAFF

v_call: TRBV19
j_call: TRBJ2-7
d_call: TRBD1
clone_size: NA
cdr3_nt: TGTGCCACTGCCGAGACAGGGATCTACGAGCAGTACTTC
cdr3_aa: CATAETGIYEQYF

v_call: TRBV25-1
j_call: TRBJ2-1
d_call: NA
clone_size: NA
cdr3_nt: TGTGCCAGCAGTGAGGGGGCCCGCAATGGCAATGAGCAGTTCTTC
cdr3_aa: CASSEGARNGNEQFF

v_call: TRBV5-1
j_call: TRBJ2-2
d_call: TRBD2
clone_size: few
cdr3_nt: TGCGCCAGCAGCTTAGGACTAGCGGGGACGAACACCGGGGAGCTGTTTTTT
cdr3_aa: CASSLGLAGTNTGELFF

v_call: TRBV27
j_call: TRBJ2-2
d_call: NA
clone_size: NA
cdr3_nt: TGTGCCAGCAGCCAGGGGGGCGGGGAGCTGTTTTTT
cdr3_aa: CASSQGGGELFF

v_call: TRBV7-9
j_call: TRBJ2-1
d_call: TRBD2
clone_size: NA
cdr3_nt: TGTGCCAGCAGCTTTCCGGCTAGCGGATACAATGAGCAGTTCTTC
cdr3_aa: CASSFPASGYNEQFF

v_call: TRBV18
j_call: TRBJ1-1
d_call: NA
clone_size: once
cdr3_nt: TGTGCCAGCCCTCTGAGGCCCAACACTGAAGCTTTCTTT
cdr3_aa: CASPLRPNTEAFF

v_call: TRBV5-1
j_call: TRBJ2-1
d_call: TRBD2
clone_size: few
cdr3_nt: TGCGCCAGCAGCTTGGAACCTACTAGCGGGGAGCAGTTCTTC
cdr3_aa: CASSLEPTSGEQFF

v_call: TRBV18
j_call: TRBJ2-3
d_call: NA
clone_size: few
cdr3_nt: TGTGCCAGCTCCAGACAGACCAACACAGATACGCAGTATTTT
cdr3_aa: CASSRQTNTDTQYF

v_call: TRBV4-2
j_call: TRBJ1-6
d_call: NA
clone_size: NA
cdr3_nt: TGTGCCAGCAGCCAAGATTATTATGGGGCGTATAATTCACCCCTCCACTTT
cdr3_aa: CASSQDYYGAYNSPLHF

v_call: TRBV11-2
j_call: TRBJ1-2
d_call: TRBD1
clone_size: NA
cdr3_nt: TGTGCCAGCAGCCCAGGGGGGAACTATGGCTACACCTTC
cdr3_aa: CASSPGGNYGYTF

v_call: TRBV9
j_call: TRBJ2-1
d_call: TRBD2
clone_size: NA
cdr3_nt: TGTGCCAGCAGCGTAGATAGCGGGGGCCCATACAATGAGCAGTTCTTC
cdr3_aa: CASSVDSGGPYNEQFF

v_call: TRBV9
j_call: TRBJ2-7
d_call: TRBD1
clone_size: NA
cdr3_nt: TGTGCCAGCAGCGTCGGACAGGGAACCTACGAGCAGTACTTC
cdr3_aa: CASSVGQGTYEQYF

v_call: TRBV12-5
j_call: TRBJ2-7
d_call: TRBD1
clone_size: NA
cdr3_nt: TGTGCTAGTGGTTTGGTTTCCCGGGACAGAATCTATCAGCAGTACTTC
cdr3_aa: CASGLVSRDRIYQQYF

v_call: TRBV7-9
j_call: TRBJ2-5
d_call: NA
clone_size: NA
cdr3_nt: TGTGCCAGCAGCCCGTGGACTGGCCAAGAGACCCAGTACTTC
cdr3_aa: CASSPWTGQETQYF

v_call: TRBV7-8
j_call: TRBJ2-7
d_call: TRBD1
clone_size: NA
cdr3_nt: TGTGCCAGCAGCTCGGACAGGGTTAGCGACGAGCAGTACTTC
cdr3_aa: CASSSDRVSDEQYF